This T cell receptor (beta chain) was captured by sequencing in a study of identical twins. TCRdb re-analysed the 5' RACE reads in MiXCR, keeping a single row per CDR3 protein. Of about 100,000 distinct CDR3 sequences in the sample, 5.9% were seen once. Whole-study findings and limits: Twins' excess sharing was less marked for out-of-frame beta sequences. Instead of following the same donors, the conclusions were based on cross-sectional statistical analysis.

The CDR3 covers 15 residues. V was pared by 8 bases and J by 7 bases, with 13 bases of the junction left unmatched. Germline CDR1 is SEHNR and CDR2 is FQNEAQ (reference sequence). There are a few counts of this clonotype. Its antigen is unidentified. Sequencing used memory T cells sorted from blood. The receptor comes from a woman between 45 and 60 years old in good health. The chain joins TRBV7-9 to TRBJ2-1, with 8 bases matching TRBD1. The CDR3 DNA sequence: TGTGCCAGCTCAACCCTGACAGGGGACGGGAATGAGCAGTTCTTC. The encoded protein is CASSTLTGDGNEQFF.